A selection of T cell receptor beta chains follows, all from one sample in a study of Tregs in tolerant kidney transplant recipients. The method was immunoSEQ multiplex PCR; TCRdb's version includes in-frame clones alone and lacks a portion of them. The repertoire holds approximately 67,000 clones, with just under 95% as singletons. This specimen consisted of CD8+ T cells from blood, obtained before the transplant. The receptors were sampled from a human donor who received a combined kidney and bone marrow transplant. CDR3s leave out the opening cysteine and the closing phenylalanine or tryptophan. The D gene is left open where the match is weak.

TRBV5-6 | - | ASSLSGWEQY
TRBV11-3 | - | ASSFIPGYGYT
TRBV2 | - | ASRRSSRGYGNTIY
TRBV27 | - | ASSPYSGANVLT
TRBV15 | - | ATSRDRGNGANVLT
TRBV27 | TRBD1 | ASSPTQGALSYEQY
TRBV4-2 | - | ASSRRAAPLTDTQY
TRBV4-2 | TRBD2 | ASSQDELAGETQY
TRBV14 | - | ASSHQSDTYGYT
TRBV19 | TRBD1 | ASTGQTFYGYT
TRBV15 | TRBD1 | ATSPRSGTGFSITPEAF
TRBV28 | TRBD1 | ASSFLGQGGNEQF
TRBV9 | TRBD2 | ASSVATGGGQNEQF
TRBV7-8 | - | ASSSRPDTQY
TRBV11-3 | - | ASSLGVGADTQY
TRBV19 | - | ASSGVGQPQH
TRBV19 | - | ASRSGNEQF
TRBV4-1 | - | ASRDQEFSGNTIY
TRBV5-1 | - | ASSENPGSGQKLF
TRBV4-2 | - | ASSQDLSNEQF
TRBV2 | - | ASSIGIDYQPQH
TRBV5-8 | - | ASSPDNQETQY
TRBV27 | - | ASRPGQSTDTQY
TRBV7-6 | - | ASSLGGRISTDTQY
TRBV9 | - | ASSPSGLRTEAF
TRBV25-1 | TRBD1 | ASSRTGEGNSPLH
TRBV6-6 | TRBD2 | ASAVGSGLAGGRQY
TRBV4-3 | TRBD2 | ASSLLAGELADTQY
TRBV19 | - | ASSIGVGRQNSPLH
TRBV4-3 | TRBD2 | ASSPELAGVRNEQF
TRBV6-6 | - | ASSLGPGNTIY
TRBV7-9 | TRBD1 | ASSLDRGGQPQH
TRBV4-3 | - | ASSQDRAYEQY
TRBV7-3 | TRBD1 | ASSLSSGTGKNEQF
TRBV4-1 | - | ASSQAERQVHPDEQY
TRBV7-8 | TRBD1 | ASSSWTGETGELF
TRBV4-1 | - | ASSFGPIQTEQF
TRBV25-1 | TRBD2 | ASSVAGATYNEQF
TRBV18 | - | ASSPGLSGEQY
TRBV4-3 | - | ASSQEGGRPYEQY
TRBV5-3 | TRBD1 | ARSKNDRERGVWTEAF
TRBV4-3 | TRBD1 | ASSQGQGIATNEKLF
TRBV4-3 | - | ASSQEPSGGGGGYT
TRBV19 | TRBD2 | ASSIGSSGSMEQY
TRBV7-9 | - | ASREGFTDTQY
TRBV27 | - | ASSYRDSTYEQY
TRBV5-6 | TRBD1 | ASSFGTDNSPLH
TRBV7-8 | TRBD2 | ASSLALLAGEWETQY
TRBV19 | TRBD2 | ASRSFGGFGSGANVLT
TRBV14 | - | ASSQDPLSHGYT
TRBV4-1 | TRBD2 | ASSQAPSGGLTDTQY
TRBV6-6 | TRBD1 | ASNDRGLSNSPLH
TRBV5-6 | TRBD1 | ASSQLNPRDRSNGYT
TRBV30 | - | AWSVLGGNQPQH
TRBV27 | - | ASSLTGSYYQPQH
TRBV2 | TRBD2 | ASQTVAGGQETQY
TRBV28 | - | ASRSLANGGTDTQY